Listed below are T cell receptor beta chains from one sample, sequenced in a study of a mutant IDH1 vaccine in newly diagnosed glioma. Profiled with immunoSEQ multiplex PCR; TCRdb holds only in-frame clones, not every one. This table holds about 24,000 clones, roughly 92% found once. Sample: PBMCs, taken from a glioma patient treated with radiotherapy, temozolomide or both. These receptor sequences come from a man aged 30 to 45 with glioma. The CDR3 runs from the conserved cysteine through the conserved F or W. A D gene is named only where the DNA matches it firmly. Clone sizes are given selectively: once, few, many, or a class where the clone is expanded.

j_call v_call clone_size d_call cdr3_nt cdr3_aa
TRBJ2-5 TRBV5-1 - - TGCGCCAGCAGCTTCATCCCCGAAGAGACCCAGTACTTC CASSFIPEETQYF
TRBJ2-7 TRBV15 once - TGTGCCGTTGGGCCGGGTGAGGTCTACGAGCAGTACTTC CAVGPGEVYEQYF
TRBJ1-3 TRBV4-1 - TRBD1 TGCGCCAGCAGCCCCCAGGACAGGGAAGGAAACACCATATATTTT CASSPQDREGNTIYF
TRBJ1-6 TRBV15 - - TGTGCCACCGATTACGGAGGGAGCTCCTATAATTCACCCCTCCACTTT CATDYGGSSYNSPLHF
TRBJ2-7 TRBV27 - - TGTGCCAGCAGTTTAGGGGGGTTCTACGAGCAGTACTTC CASSLGGFYEQYF
TRBJ2-3 TRBV11-1 - - TGTGCCAGCAGAAGTAGGATACTCACAGATACGCAGTATTTT CASRSRILTDTQYF
TRBJ2-5 TRBV9 - - TGTGCCAGCAGCCCCGGGGGACAAGAGACCCAGTACTTC CASSPGGQETQYF
TRBJ2-7 TRBV30 - TRBD1 TGTGCCTGGAGATCTACAGGGGGAGAGCAGTACTTC CAWRSTGGEQYF
TRBJ2-7 TRBV12-5 - - TGTGCTAGTGGTTTGGTTCCACACGAGCAGTACTTC CASGLVPHEQYF
TRBJ2-5 TRBV4-1 - - TGCGCCAGCAGCCAAGGGAAGACCAGGGGCCCCCAAGAGACCCAGTACTTC CASSQGKTRGPQETQYF
TRBJ2-5 TRBV5-1 - - TGCGCCAGCAGCCTGGCGGGGAAGGCCCCATGGGAGACCCAGTACTTC CASSLAGKAPWETQYF
TRBJ2-3 TRBV21-1 - - TGTGCCAGCACCCTTCGGACTAGTACGCAGCTAGATACGCAGTATTTT CASTLRTSTQLDTQYF
TRBJ1-2 TRBV19 - - TGTGCCAGTCGCCAGGGCCGGGTGTATGGCTACACCTTC CASRQGRVYGYTF
TRBJ2-7 TRBV30 - - TGTGCCTGGAGTTCCCCAAACAGGGAAGGGCAGTACTTC CAWSSPNREGQYF
TRBJ2-1 TRBV5-1 - TRBD2 TGCGCCAGCAGCTTGGAACTAGCGGGAGGGCCGGGGTCCTACAATGAGCAGTTCTTC CASSLELAGGPGSYNEQFF
TRBJ1-2 TRBV6-6 - TRBD1 TGTGCCAGCAGTCCAGGACAGGGGGCGGATGGCTACACCTTC CASSPGQGADGYTF
TRBJ2-3 TRBV29-1 once TRBD2 TGCAGCGTGTGGATTAGCGGGAGAGGGGCAGATACGCAGTATTTT CSVWISGRGADTQYF
TRBJ2-3 TRBV7-2 - - TGTGCCAGCTCCGGGCGGCTAGTCGGCGCAGATACGCAGTATTTT CASSGRLVGADTQYF
TRBJ2-7 TRBV21-1 - - TGTGCCAGCAGCAAAGCCCCTAGCGGGATAGGTAACGAGCAGTACTTC CASSKAPSGIGNEQYF
TRBJ2-7 TRBV13 once TRBD2 TGTGCCAGCAGCTTTCTAACTAGCGCGGGCTACGAGCAGTACTTC CASSFLTSAGYEQYF
TRBJ2-2 TRBV6-4 few - TGTGCCAGCAGTGGCAGACCGGGCACCGGGGAGCTGTTTTTT CASSGRPGTGELFF